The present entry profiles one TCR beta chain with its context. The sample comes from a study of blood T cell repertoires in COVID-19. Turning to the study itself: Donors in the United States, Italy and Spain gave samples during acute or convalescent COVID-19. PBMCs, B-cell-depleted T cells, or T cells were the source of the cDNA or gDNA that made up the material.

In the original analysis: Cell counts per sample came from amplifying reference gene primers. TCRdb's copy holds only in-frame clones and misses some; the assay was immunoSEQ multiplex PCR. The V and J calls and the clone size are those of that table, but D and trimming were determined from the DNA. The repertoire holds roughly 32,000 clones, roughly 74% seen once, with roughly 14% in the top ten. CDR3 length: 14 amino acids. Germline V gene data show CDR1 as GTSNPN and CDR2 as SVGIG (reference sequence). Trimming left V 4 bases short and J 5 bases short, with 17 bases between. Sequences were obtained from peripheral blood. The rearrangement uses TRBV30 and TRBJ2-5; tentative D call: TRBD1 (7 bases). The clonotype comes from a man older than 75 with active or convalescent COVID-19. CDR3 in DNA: TGTGCCTGGAATCTGGCAGGGGGGACGGAGACCCAGTACTTC. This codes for CAWNLAGGTETQYF. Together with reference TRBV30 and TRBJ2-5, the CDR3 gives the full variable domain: SQTIHQWPATLVQPVGSPLSLECTVEGTSNPNLYWYRQAAGRGLQLLFYSVGIGQISSEVPQNLSASRPQDRQFILSSKKLLLSDSGFYLCAWNLAGGTETQYFGPGTRLLVL.